Each of the 2 T cell receptor beta chains below was sequenced from the same sample in a study of CD8 T cells in Susac syndrome. The RNA, 0.5 to 1 ug, was put through reverse transcription using random hexamers. MiXCR was run by TCRdb on the immunoSEQ multiplex PCR reads, yielding one entry per CDR3 protein. The data show 200,000 or so distinct CDR3 sequences, with nearly 95% seen just once and 0.093% held by the top ten. The source material was CD4+ T cells from PBMCs. The receptors here all came from a human donor with multiple sclerosis.

The chain is built from TRBV5-6 and TRBJ2-5; 10 bases are a match to TRBD2. There are 16 residues in the CDR3. The germline V gene has CDR1 SGHDT and CDR2 YYEEEE. V trimming: 0 bases; J trimming: 4 bases; junction bases outside the gene matches: 6. CDR3 nucleotides: TGTGCCAGCAGCTTGGCTGGACTAGCGGACGGAGAGACCCAGTACTTC. It encodes CASSLAGLADGETQYF.

V gene TRBV12-3 or TRBV12-4 combines with J gene TRBJ2-5, with D perhaps TRBD1 (6 bases). The CDR3 sequence is 13 residues long. V gave up 7 bases and J gave up 4 bases, with 13 bases separating them. The CDR3 here is CASTLRGSETQYF. In DNA form, the CDR3 reads TGTGCCAGCACCCTCAGGGGTTCAGAGACCCAGTACTTC.